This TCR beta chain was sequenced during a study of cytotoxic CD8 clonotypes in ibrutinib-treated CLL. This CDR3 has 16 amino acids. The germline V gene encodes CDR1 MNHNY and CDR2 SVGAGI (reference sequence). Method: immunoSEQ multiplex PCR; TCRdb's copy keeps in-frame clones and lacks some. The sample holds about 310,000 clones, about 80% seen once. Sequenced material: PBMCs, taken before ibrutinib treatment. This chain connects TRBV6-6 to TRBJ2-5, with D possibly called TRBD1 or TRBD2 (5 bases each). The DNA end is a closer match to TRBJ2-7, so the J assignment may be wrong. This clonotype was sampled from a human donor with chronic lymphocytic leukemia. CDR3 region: CASSSHGTGKPYEQYF. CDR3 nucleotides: TGTGCCAGCAGTAGTCACGGGACGGGGAAACCCTACGAGCAGTACTTC.